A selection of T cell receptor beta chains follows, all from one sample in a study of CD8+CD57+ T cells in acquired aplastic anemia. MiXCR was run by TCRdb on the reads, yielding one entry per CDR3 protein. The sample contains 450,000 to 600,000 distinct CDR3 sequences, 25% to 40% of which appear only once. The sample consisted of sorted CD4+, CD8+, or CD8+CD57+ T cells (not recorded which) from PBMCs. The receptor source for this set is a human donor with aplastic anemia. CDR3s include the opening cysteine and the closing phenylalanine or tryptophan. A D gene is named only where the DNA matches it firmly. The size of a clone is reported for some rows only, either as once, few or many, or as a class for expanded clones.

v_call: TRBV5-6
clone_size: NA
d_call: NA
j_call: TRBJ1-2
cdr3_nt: TGTGCCAGCAGCTTTACTGGACAGAACTATGGCTACACCTTC
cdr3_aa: CASSFTGQNYGYTF

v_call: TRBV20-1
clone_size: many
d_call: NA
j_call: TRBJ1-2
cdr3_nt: TGCAGTGCTAGACTGTGGACAGCGTTAGCTAACTATGGCTACACCTTC
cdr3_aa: CSARLWTALANYGYTF

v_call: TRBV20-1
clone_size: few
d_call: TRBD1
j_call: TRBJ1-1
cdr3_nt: TGCAGTGCTAGACAGGGGGCAAAGAACACTGAAGCTTTCTTT
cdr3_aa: CSARQGAKNTEAFF

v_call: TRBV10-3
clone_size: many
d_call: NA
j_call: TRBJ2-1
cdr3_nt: TGTGCCATCAGTGAGCCCCAGGGGAGACGGGTTGGTGAGCAGTTCTTC
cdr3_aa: CAISEPQGRRVGEQFF

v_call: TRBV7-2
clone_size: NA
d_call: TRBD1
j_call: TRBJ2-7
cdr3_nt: TGTGCCAGCAGATCGACAGGGTTATACGAGCAGTACTTC
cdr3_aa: CASRSTGLYEQYF

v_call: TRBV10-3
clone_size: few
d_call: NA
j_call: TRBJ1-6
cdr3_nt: TGTGCCATCAGTGAAGGCAATTCACCCCTCCACTTT
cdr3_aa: CAISEGNSPLHF

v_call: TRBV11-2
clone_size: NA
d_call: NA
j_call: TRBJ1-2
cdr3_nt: TGTGCCAGCAGCCCCCCAGTCGGGGTTCTAAACTATGGCTACACCTTC
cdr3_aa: CASSPPVGVLNYGYTF

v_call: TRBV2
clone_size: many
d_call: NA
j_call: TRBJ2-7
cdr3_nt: TGTGCCAGCAGTCGTACAGGGGAGGGATCCTACGAGCAGTACTTC
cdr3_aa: CASSRTGEGSYEQYF

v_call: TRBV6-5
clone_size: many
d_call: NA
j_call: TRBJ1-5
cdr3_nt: TGTGCCAGCAGTTACGAGGGTAACAATCAGCCCCAGCATTTT
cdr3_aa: CASSYEGNNQPQHF

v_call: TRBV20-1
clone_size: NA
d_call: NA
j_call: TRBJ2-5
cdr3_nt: TGCAGTGCTAGAGACGGGGGAGAGACCCAGTACTTC
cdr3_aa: CSARDGGETQYF

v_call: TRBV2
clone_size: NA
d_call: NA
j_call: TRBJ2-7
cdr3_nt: TGTGCCAGCAGCCAATTCCCAGGAGGGCACGAGCAGTACTTC
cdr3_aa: CASSQFPGGHEQYF

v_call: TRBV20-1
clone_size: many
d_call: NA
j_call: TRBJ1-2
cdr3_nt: TGCAGTGCTAGAGAGAGGGTTGGCTACACCTTC
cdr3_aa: CSARERVGYTF

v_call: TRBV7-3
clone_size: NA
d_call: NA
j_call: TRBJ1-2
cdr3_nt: TGTGCCAGCAGTTCTGATAGGATCGGTAGGCTCGGCTATGGCTACACCTTC
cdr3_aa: CASSSDRIGRLGYGYTF

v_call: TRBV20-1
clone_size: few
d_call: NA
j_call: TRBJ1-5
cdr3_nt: TGCAGTGCTAGAGACAGGGCTTGGTATGGCAATCAGCCCCAGCATTTT
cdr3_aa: CSARDRAWYGNQPQHF

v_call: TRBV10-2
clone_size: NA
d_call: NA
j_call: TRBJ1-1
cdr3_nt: TGCGCCAGCAGTGAGTTAGACGGGTCCGAAGCTTTCTTT
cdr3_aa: CASSELDGSEAFF

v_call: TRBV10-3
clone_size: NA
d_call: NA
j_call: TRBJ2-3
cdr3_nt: TGTGCCATCAGTGACGGGCGCACAGATACGCAGTATTTT
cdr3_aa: CAISDGRTDTQYF

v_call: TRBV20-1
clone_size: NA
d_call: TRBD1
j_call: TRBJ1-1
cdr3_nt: TGCAGTGCCACCCCCCCGACAGGGAGGGACCCTGAAGCTTTCTTT
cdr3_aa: CSATPPTGRDPEAFF

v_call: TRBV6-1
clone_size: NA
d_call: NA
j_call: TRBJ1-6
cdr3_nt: TGTGCCAGCAGTGAAGCAGTTACAGGGTACAATTCACCCCTCCACTTT
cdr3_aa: CASSEAVTGYNSPLHF

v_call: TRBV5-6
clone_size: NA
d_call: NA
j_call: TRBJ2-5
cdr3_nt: TGTGCCAGCAGCTTGATGCCAGGACCACAAGAGACCCAGTACTTC
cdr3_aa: CASSLMPGPQETQYF

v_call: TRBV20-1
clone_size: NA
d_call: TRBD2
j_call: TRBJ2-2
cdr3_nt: TGCAGTGCTCGAGAACCGGGACTAGGGAGTTCCGGGGAGCTGTTTTTT
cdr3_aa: CSAREPGLGSSGELFF